This is a list of T cell receptor beta chains from one sample in a study of T cells after yellow fever vaccination. In TCRdb, the 5' RACE reads were re-called with MiXCR into one record per CDR3 protein. Of approximately 260,000 distinct CDR3 sequences listed, 13% are singletons. The source material was CD4+ T cells sorted from PBMCs, sampled 45 days after the yellow fever booster vaccination. The receptors were gathered from a man younger than 45 who received the YFV17D yellow fever vaccine. CDR3s include the opening cysteine and the closing phenylalanine or tryptophan. Clone size is stated in some rows and not others, as once, few, many or a class when expanded.

TRBJ2-3,TRBV18,13,few,CASSPREGDTQYF
TRBJ2-1,TRBV24-1,19,NA,CATSGQGRRDNRNLNEQFF
TRBJ1-2,TRBV20-1,11,NA,CSAIIWGNNTF
TRBJ2-2,TRBV5-1,15,few,CASSSGRTGTGELFF
TRBJ2-7,TRBV7-8,16,NA,CASSLAVTDSSYEQYF
TRBJ2-3,TRBV5-1,15,few,CASSAPKSETDTQYF
TRBJ2-5,TRBV29-1,14,many,CSTLGSGAGETQYF
TRBJ2-7,TRBV20-1,15,NA,CSARDPTSGSYQQYF
TRBJ2-5,TRBV11-1,15,many,CASSPLAGSGETQYF
TRBJ2-3,TRBV28,17,few,CASSGWGGGRDTDTQYF
TRBJ2-3,TRBV12-3/TRBV12-4,14,many,CASSLGVGTDTQYF
TRBJ2-7,TRBV7-2,16,NA,CASSSLLGREAHEQYF
TRBJ2-1,TRBV28,14,few,CASRRGQSYNEQFF
TRBJ1-1,TRBV4-3,14,NA,CASSHEVRGGEAFF
TRBJ2-7,TRBV6-2/TRBV6-3,15,NA,CASSLTSGISYEQYF
TRBJ2-3,TRBV20-1,16,NA,CSARDTGRPSRLAQYF
TRBJ2-5,TRBV18,13,NA,CASSPGRSETQYF
TRBJ2-7,TRBV6-2/TRBV6-3,13,NA,CASGVNLGYEQYF
TRBJ1-5,TRBV20-1,15,NA,CSARLRTGWDQPQHF
TRBJ2-7,TRBV10-3,12,few,CAIRGDWNEQYF
TRBJ2-1,TRBV6-5,13,many,CASSSRTGNEQFF
TRBJ2-2,TRBV6-2/TRBV6-3,14,few,CAGGASGWTGELFF
TRBJ2-2,TRBV9,14,NA,CASRYSDFTGELFF
TRBJ2-5,TRBV10-3,16,few,CAISGAMTGGFETQYF
TRBJ2-5,TRBV6-1,15,few,CASSPLFAEQETQYF
TRBJ2-5,TRBV25-1,16,few,CASSEGKREHQETQYF
TRBJ1-1,TRBV12-3/TRBV12-4,14,many,CASSSRQGAAEAFF
TRBJ2-5,TRBV20-1,13,NA,CSASGRAKETQYF
TRBJ2-7,TRBV5-1,18,NA,CASSLRQGKTWSSYEQYF
TRBJ1-5,TRBV20-1,14,NA,CSANRDSLDQPQHF
TRBJ2-1,TRBV6-1,15,few,CASSVGGLAGDEQFF
TRBJ2-1,TRBV10-2,15,few,CASRSAGGPVNEQFF